The entry that follows covers one T cell receptor (beta chain) sequence. Enrolment of Seattle patients took place during active infection, and they were followed longitudinally. In the authors' workflow: Amplification with reference gene primers provided the estimates of nucleated cell counts. The repertoire was sequenced with immunoSEQ multiplex PCR; TCRdb's copy has only in-frame clones and lacks some. V and J calls and clone size come straight from that table; D and trimming were deduced from the DNA. In the table there are around 200,000 clones, around 85% of which are singletons. The CDR3 extends over 14 amino acids. Trimming took 1 base from V and 6 from J; bases not matched to a gene: 6. CDR1 and CDR2 from the germline V gene are MGHDK and SYGVNS. This sample is part of a study of blood T cell repertoires in COVID-19. The overall study: The United States, Italy and Spain provided the acute and convalescent COVID-19 samples.

This receptor was identified in an older person with COVID-19, enrolled during active disease. The chain joins TRBV25-1 to TRBJ2-7, with 7 bases that match TRBD2. Sequencing was performed on peripheral blood. CDR3 DNA: TGTGCCAGCAGTGAATCCCCGCGGGGGAGCGAGCAGTACTTC. Its translation is CASSESPRGSEQYF.